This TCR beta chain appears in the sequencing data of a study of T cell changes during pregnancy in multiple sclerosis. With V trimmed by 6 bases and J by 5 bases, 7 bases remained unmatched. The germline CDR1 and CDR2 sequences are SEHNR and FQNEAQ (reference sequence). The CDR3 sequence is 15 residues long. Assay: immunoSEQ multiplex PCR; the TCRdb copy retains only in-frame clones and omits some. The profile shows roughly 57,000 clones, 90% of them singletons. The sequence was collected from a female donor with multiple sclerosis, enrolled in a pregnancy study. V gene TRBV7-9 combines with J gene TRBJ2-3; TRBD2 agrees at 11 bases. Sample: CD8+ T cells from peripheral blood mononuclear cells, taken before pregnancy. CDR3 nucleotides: TGTGCCAGCAGTCGTAGCGGGGGGGCGGGAGATACGCAGTATTTT. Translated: CASSRSGGAGDTQYF.